This T cell receptor (beta chain) was identified in a study of blood T cell repertoires in COVID-19. Germline V gives CDR1 SGHTA, CDR2 FQGNSA. The junction had 4 bases not matched to a gene; V was cut back by 5 bases and J by 1 base. This CDR3 region has 15 residues. The repertoire was sequenced with immunoSEQ multiplex PCR; TCRdb's copy has only in-frame clones and lacks some. This table has 20,000 to 30,000 clones, about 90% appearing once. This clone was observed a handful of times. Material: peripheral blood. The V call is TRBV7-2, the J call TRBJ1-1, with 10 bases identical to TRBD1. The sequence was collected from a human donor with active COVID-19. The donor label of this sample is uncertain. CDR3 nucleotides: TGTGCCAGCAGCCCCAGACAGGGGGCGAACACTGAAGCTTTCTTT. Encoded protein: CASSPRQGANTEAFF.